What follows is one T cell receptor (beta chain) and its context. Produced via immunoSEQ multiplex PCR; TCRdb's table is partial and in-frame only. The table records around 110,000 clones, roughly 89% of them present only once. The data belong to a study of PD-L1 blockade in urothelial cancer. The overall study: Bladder-origin urothelial cancer in males described twenty-five of the 29 patients.

The CDR3 has 13 amino acids. CDR1 and CDR2 from the germline V gene are SGHVS and FNYEAQ. The trim removed 5 bases at V and 7 bases at J, leaving 7 bases unmatched. Time point meaning: peripheral blood 6 weeks after treatment start. This chain uses TRBV7-6 with TRBJ2-7; 8 nucleotides line up with TRBD2. Source: PBMCs, taken around atezolizumab (anti-PD-L1) treatment. This TCR came from a man aged 55 to 69 with urothelial cancer. The CDR3 spells CASSTGTGGEQYF. The CDR3 DNA follows: TGTGCCAGCAGCACCGGGACGGGGGGGGAGCAGTACTTC. Complete variable domain (other parts from reference TRBV7-6 and TRBJ2-7): GAGVSQSPRYKVTKRGQDVALRCDPISGHVSLYWYRQALGQGPEFLTYFNYEAQQDKSGLPNDRFSAERPEGSISTLTIQRTEQRDSAMYRCASSTGTGGEQYFGPGTRLTVT.